This entry concerns a single T cell receptor beta chain. Antigen specificity is unknown. The CDR3 loop spans 18 amino acids. V lost 0 bases, J lost 1 base, and 8 bases stayed unmatched. The V gene's germline CDR1 is SGHDT and CDR2 YYEEEE. The sample belongs to a study of esophageal squamous cell carcinoma under preoperative chemotherapy. Turning to the study itself: Both tumor-infiltrating lymphocytes and peripheral blood T cells were profiled. Overall study results and limits: After treatment, tumor-infiltrating lymphocytes seemed to come partly from incoming peripheral T cells, not only local changes. Clonal contraction, more than amplification, hit abundant clones after paclitaxel-nedaplatin.

TCRdb re-derived calls from the PCR reads in MiXCR, one entry per CDR3 protein. The sample includes roughly 15,000 distinct CDR3 sequences, around half of them seen just once. The time point is: before preoperative PTX-NDP chemotherapy. Paclitaxel-nedaplatin chemotherapy was given to patients ahead of their surgery. The rearrangement joins TRBV5-6 to TRBJ1-4; TRBD1 agrees at 8 bases. This sample was taken from a patient given preoperative chemotherapy. This clonotype originated in a human donor with esophageal squamous cell carcinoma. The donor label of this sample is uncertain. CDR3 sequence reads: CASSLVAGGAGTNEKLFF. In DNA form, the CDR3 reads TGTGCCAGCAGCTTGGTCGCAGGGGGCGCAGGAACTAATGAAAAACTGTTTTTT.